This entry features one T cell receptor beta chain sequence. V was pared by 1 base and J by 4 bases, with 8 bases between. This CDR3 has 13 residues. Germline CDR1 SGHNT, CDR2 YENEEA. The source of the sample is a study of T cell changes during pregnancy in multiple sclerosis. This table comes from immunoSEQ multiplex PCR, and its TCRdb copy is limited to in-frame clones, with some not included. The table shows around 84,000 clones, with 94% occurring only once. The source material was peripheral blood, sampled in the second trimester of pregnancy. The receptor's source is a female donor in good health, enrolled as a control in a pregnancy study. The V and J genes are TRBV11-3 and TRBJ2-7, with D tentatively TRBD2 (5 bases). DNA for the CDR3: TGTGCCAGCAGCTTAGGGGCGGGTTACGAGCAGTACTTC. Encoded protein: CASSLGAGYEQYF.